This passage covers 18 T cell receptor beta chains from one sample sequenced in a study of control samples from healthy donors and cancer patients. TCRdb's table, derived via immunoSEQ multiplex PCR, lists solely in-frame clones and lacks some. The sample lists fewer than 200,000 clones, 90% to 95% occurring once. The specimen was blood. The receptors stem from a man younger than 45 in good health.

Details on this clone: The sample contains more than one DNA sequence encoding this CDR3. This chain links TRBV18 with TRBJ1-5; D may be TRBD1 (5 bases). The V gene's germline CDR1 is KGHSH and CDR2 LQKENI. Trimming shortened V by 1 base and J by 6 bases, and 13 bases separated the two germline ends. The CDR3 contains 15 residues. The CDR3 DNA sequence: TGTGCCAGCTCACCACAGGGGAAGGCGGGTCAGCCCCAGCATTTT. Its protein product is CASSPQGKAGQPQHF.

A single count supports this clone. The chain links TRBV18 to TRBJ1-2; 10 positions match TRBD1. Unmatched junction bases numbered 7, after V lost 5 bases and J lost 4 bases. The germline V gene has CDR1 KGHSH and CDR2 LQKENI. The CDR3 runs to 15 residues. The CDR3 DNA reads as TGTGCCAGCTCAACTGGACAGGGGGTCATCTATGGCTACACCTTC. Protein product: CASSTGQGVIYGYTF.

In this sample, this clone turned up once. The V call is TRBV4-1, the J call TRBJ1-2, with D perhaps matching TRBD1 (6 bases). This CDR3 comprises 15 residues. Germline CDR1 MGHRA, CDR2 YSYEKL. With 0 bases removed from V and 0 bases from J, the gap between germline ends came to 8 bases. CDR3 protein: CASSQERTANYGYTF. The CDR3 nucleotides read TGCGCCAGCAGCCAAGAGAGGACAGCTAACTATGGCTACACCTTC.

The chain combines TRBV4-2 with TRBJ2-7; 7 bases fit TRBD2. The CDR3 is made up of 14 amino acids. CDR1 and CDR2 from the germline V gene are LGHNA and YNFKEQ. V was clipped by 4 bases and J by 3 bases; unmatched bases: 6. Here the CDR3 reads CASSPGREVYEQYF. The CDR3 DNA sequence: TGTGCCAGCAGCCCTGGGAGGGAAGTCTACGAGCAGTACTTC.

A single count supports this clone. The chain has TRBV7-9 and TRBJ2-1; no clear D gene. Germline loops: CDR1 SEHNR, CDR2 FQNEAQ (reference sequence). The CDR3 covers 13 residues. V was pared by 5 bases and J by 0 bases, with 5 bases between. CDR3 sequence (DNA): TGTGCCAGCAGCAAAAGCTCCTACAATGAGCAGTTCTTC. Translated, it gives CASSKSSYNEQFF.

V gene TRBV29-1 combines with J gene TRBJ2-3, with D perhaps TRBD2 (6 bases). CDR1 is SQVTM, CDR2 ANQGSEA, per germline. This CDR3 has 12 amino acids. V dropped 4 bases and J dropped 4 bases, with 9 bases sitting between them. The CDR3 is CSVGASADTQYF. As DNA, the CDR3 is TGCAGCGTTGGCGCTAGCGCAGATACGCAGTATTTT.

V gene TRBV11-2 combines with J gene TRBJ1-5; D possibly corresponds to TRBD1 (5 bases). Per germline, CDR1 SGHAT and CDR2 FQNNGV. There are 14 residues in the CDR3. Trimming took off 6 bases at V and 4 bases at J, with 13 bases between the two ends. The CDR3 DNA follows: TGTGCCAGCAGTCACAAGGGGTTTAATCAGCCCCAGCATTTT. Its protein is CASSHKGFNQPQHF.

The chain has TRBV28 and TRBJ1-6, with 7 bases matching TRBD1. This CDR3 spans 13 amino acids. The junction had 4 bases not matched to a gene; V was cut back by 7 bases and J by 7 bases. Germline values: CDR1 MDHEN, CDR2 SYDVKM. The CDR3: CASKRDSNSPLHF. The CDR3 DNA sequence: TGTGCCAGCAAACGGGACAGCAATTCACCCCTCCACTTT. Combining the CDR3 with reference TRBV28 and TRBJ1-6 gives the whole variable domain DVKVTQSSRYLVKRTGEKVFLECVQDMDHENMFWYRQDPGLGLRLIYFSYDVKMKEKGDIPEGYSVSREKKERFSLILESASTNQTSMYLCASKRDSNSPLHFGNGTRLTVT.

This chain joins TRBV29-1 and TRBJ2-2; perhaps TRBD1 as D (6 bases). From germline, CDR1 is SQVTM and CDR2 ANQGSEA. The CDR3 spans 12 residues. Trimming took 4 bases from V and 6 from J, leaving 9 bases between them. CDR3 protein: CSVGGRAGELFF. In DNA, the CDR3 is TGCAGCGTTGGGGGGCGCGCCGGGGAGCTGTTTTTT.

The genes are TRBV4-3 and TRBJ2-7; possible D gene TRBD1, 6 bases. V dropped 0 bases and J dropped 4 bases, with 13 bases sitting between them. Germline CDR1 is LGHNA and CDR2 is YSLEER. This CDR3 is built from 15 residues. CDR3 sequence reads: CASSQDWSQGYEQYF. CDR3 nucleotide sequence: TGCGCCAGCAGCCAAGATTGGTCACAGGGTTACGAGCAGTACTTC.

This clone appeared once. CDR3 protein: CASSPLQGGNQPQHF. The CDR3 DNA is TGTGCCAGCTCACCACTCCAGGGCGGCAATCAGCCCCAGCATTTT. The rearrangement joins TRBV18 to TRBJ1-5; D may be TRBD1 (5 bases). The CDR3 totals 15 residues. Trimming left V 1 base short and J 2 bases short, with 9 bases between. Germline CDR1 KGHSH, CDR2 LQKENI.

The V call is TRBV11-2, the J call TRBJ1-3; D gene ambiguous. V was cut by 5 bases and J by 1 base, with 12 bases left in between. The V gene's germline CDR1 is SGHAT and CDR2 FQNNGV. This CDR3 has 15 residues. The DNA for the CDR3 is TGTGCCAGCAGCCCAAACATCGGGTCTGGAAACACCATATATTTT. Its protein product is CASSPNIGSGNTIYF.

V is TRBV6-5 and J is TRBJ1-5; D unclear. The length of the CDR3 is 14 residues. The V end lost 4 bases, the J end lost 1 base, and 8 bases lay between the germline ends. Germline V CDR1 and CDR2: MNHEY, SVGAGI. CDR3 residues: CASSSRWSNQPQHF. The CDR3 DNA reads as TGTGCCAGCAGTTCCCGGTGGAGCAATCAGCCCCAGCATTTT.

The chain is built from TRBV19 and TRBJ2-5; 16 positions agree with TRBD2. The CDR3 is made up of 20 amino acids. The trim removed 4 bases at V and 1 base at J, leaving 12 bases unmatched. The germline V gene encodes CDR1 LNHDA and CDR2 SQIVND (reference sequence). The CDR3 DNA reads TGTGCCAGTAGTAGATATTGGGGACTAGCGGGAGGGAGGGGCCAAGAGACCCAGTACTTC. Protein product: CASSRYWGLAGGRGQETQYF.

This chain joins TRBV2 and TRBJ1-1; the D is unclear. This CDR3 contains 17 residues. V lost 3 bases to trimming and J lost 0 bases, with 17 bases between them. Looked up from germline, CDR1 is SNHLY and CDR2 is FYNNEI. CDR3 in DNA: TGTGCCAGCAGTGAGATGGGGAACAGAGCTATGAACACTGAAGCTTTCTTT. Its protein is CASSEMGNRAMNTEAFF.

This chain joins TRBV24-1 and TRBJ2-5; D unclear. There are 15 residues in the CDR3. V was cut by 2 bases and J by 2 bases, with 11 bases left in between. Germline CDR1 and CDR2: KGHDR and SFDVKD. This CDR3 reads CATSDSGTAQETQYF. CDR3 nucleotide sequence: TGTGCCACCAGTGATTCAGGTACAGCACAAGAGACCCAGTACTTC.

A few counts support this clone. This chain connects TRBV6-5 to TRBJ2-1; 8 bases are a match to TRBD2. Germline V gives CDR1 MNHEY, CDR2 SVGAGI. The CDR3 has 15 amino acids. The J segment lost 7 bases and the V segment lost 2 bases, leaving 7 bases of the junction unmatched. The CDR3, as DNA: TGTGCCAGCAGTTACGAGGCCGGGGGGGCGAATGAGCAGTTCTTC. Its translation is CASSYEAGGANEQFF.

The CDR3 loop is CASSLRGSPDTQYF. The CDR3 coding sequence is TGTGCCAGCAGCTTGAGGGGGTCACCAGATACGCAGTATTTT. The chain recombines TRBV5-6 with TRBJ2-3; weak D call: TRBD1 (6 bases). The CDR3 covers 14 residues. The V end lost 1 base, the J end lost 4 bases, and 10 bases lay between the germline ends. Germline V gene lookup returns CDR1 SGHDT and CDR2 YYEEEE.